These 13 T cell receptor beta chains were all obtained from the same sample, sequenced in a study of cytomegalovirus exposure and HLA in healthy donors. TCRdb's copy holds only in-frame clones and misses some; the assay was immunoSEQ multiplex PCR. The table includes over 150,000 clones, roughly 89% detected once. The sample was PBMCs. The receptors were sampled from a man aged 18 to 30 in good health and CMV-seropositive.

This chain uses TRBV12-2 with TRBJ2-1; no DNA check was done on the table's D call, TRBD2. TRBV12-2 is deemed a pseudogene. CDR3 length equals 19 residues. CDR3 nucleotides: TGTGCAAGTCGCTTAGCGCCGATAACTAGCGGGAGTACGAACAATGAGCAGTTCTTC. This encodes CASRLAPITSGSTNNEQFF.

J is TRBJ2-5 and V is TRBV6-1; D unresolved. V shed 6 bases and J shed 3 bases, with 11 bases lying between them. In germline, CDR1 is MNHNS, CDR2 SASEGT. This CDR3 has 13 amino acids. DNA for the CDR3: TGTGCCAGCAGGCCGCGGTTGGAAGAGACCCAGTACTTC. This encodes CASRPRLEETQYF.

J is TRBJ2-3 and V is TRBV9, with 15 bases fitting TRBD2. Trimming took 3 bases from V and 5 from J; bases not matched to a gene: 10. This CDR3 comprises 18 residues. The germline V gene encodes CDR1 SGDLS and CDR2 YYNGEE. DNA for the CDR3: TGTGCCAGCAGCGCGAACCCAGGACTAGCGGGAGGGGGAGATACGCAGTATTTT. Translated, it gives CASSANPGLAGGGDTQYF.

The chain has TRBV11-2 and TRBJ1-2; a weak D match, TRBD1 (6 bases). V was cut by 0 bases and J by 8 bases, with 19 bases left in between. The CDR3 is made up of 16 amino acids. Per germline, CDR1 SGHAT and CDR2 FQNNGV. The CDR3 region has the DNA TGTGCCAGCAGCTTAGAGGGTAGGGGGGGGGCGCGAGGCTACACCTTC. Its protein product is CASSLEGRGGARGYTF.

The rearrangement uses TRBV5-1 and TRBJ2-7; weak D call: TRBD1 (6 bases). Germline loops: CDR1 SGHRS, CDR2 YFSETQ. There are 15 residues in the CDR3. V was trimmed by 4 bases and J by 7 bases, leaving 21 bases between them. Here the CDR3 reads CASSRISLQGNEQYF. CDR3 coding DNA: TGCGCCAGCAGCCGCATCAGCCTCCAGGGGAATGAGCAGTACTTC.

V is TRBV5-4 and J is TRBJ2-1, with TRBD2 matching over 9 bases. The V segment lost 4 bases and the J segment 7 bases; nucleotides outside the gene matches: 9. In germline, CDR1 is SGHNT, CDR2 YYREEE (reference sequence). The CDR3 consists of 15 residues. CDR3 in amino acids: CASSHLIAGANEQFF. In DNA form, the CDR3 reads TGTGCCAGCAGCCACCTAATAGCGGGAGCTAATGAGCAGTTCTTC.

The J gene is TRBJ2-2, the V gene TRBV29-1; 10 bases line up with TRBD2. Germline V gene sequence: CDR1 SQVTM, CDR2 ANQGSEA. V lost 6 bases to trimming and J lost 5 bases; unmatched junction nucleotides: 6. The CDR3 contains 14 residues. The CDR3, as DNA: TGCAGCGTGGTCACTAGCGGGGCTACCGGGGAGCTGTTTTTT. Amino acid sequence: CSVVTSGATGELFF.

The chain employs TRBV5-1 and TRBJ2-3; maybe TRBD1 (5 bases). With 4 bases removed from V and 1 base from J, the gap between germline ends came to 13 bases. This CDR3 has 15 residues. From germline, CDR1 is SGHRS and CDR2 YFSETQ. The CDR3 is CASSGGADRTDTQYF. CDR3 sequence (DNA): TGCGCCAGCAGCGGTGGGGCGGATCGCACAGATACGCAGTATTTT. Using reference TRBV5-1 and TRBJ2-3 for the parts outside the CDR3, the full variable domain is KAGVTQTPRYLIKTRGQQVTLSCSPISGHRSVSWYQQTPGQGLQFLFEYFSETQRNKGNFPGRFSGRQFSNSRSEMNVSTLELGDSALYLCASSGGADRTDTQYFGPGTRLTVL.

The chain joins TRBV28 to TRBJ2-7; D is uncertain. The CDR3 covers 13 residues. Germline V gene sequence: CDR1 MDHEN, CDR2 SYDVKM. Trimming left V 4 bases short and J 4 bases short, with 11 bases between. The CDR3 coding sequence is TGTGCCAGCAGTTACGGGTTGGTTTACGAGCAGTACTTC. It is translated as CASSYGLVYEQYF.

The V call is TRBV11-2, the J call TRBJ2-7; 11 nucleotides align to TRBD1. The CDR3 loop spans 15 amino acids. V dropped 3 bases and J dropped 6; count of bases not matched to a gene: 7. Germline assignment: CDR1 SGHAT and CDR2 FQNNGV. The CDR3 region is CASSLRAGTGGEQYF. In DNA form, the CDR3 reads TGTGCCAGCAGCTTGCGGGCCGGGACAGGGGGCGAGCAGTACTTC.

The chain couples TRBV11-3 to TRBJ2-1; 9 bases are a match to TRBD2. V trimming: 5 bases; J trimming: 7 bases; junction bases outside the gene matches: 9. CDR1 SGHNT and CDR2 YENEEA come from the germline V gene. This CDR3 is built from 15 residues. The CDR3 bases are TGTGCCAGCAGCCAGACTAGCGGCCTGAGGAATGAGCAGTTCTTC. Its protein product is CASSQTSGLRNEQFF. The variable domain in full, with the rest retrieved from reference TRBV11-3 and TRBJ2-1, is EAGVVQSPRYKIIEKKQPVAFWCNPISGHNTLYWYLQNLGQGPELLIRYENEEAVDDSQLPKDRFSAERLKGVDSTLKIQPAELGDSAVYLCASSQTSGLRNEQFFGPGTRLTVL.

V is TRBV30 and J is TRBJ2-7; 9 nucleotides match TRBD1. The germline gives CDR1 GTSNPN, CDR2 SVGIG (reference sequence). CDR3 length equals 14 residues. The V segment lost 3 bases and the J segment 3 bases; nucleotides outside the gene matches: 6. The CDR3 here is CAWSTGQGVYEQYF. Written as DNA, the CDR3 is TGTGCCTGGAGCACGGGACAGGGCGTCTACGAGCAGTACTTC.

This chain uses TRBV19 with TRBJ1-2; D gene unclear. CDR3 length: 14 residues. The ends were cut back, 7 bases at V and 4 bases at J, with 16 bases in the middle. Germline loops: CDR1 LNHDA, CDR2 SQIVND (reference sequence). The DNA for the CDR3 is TGTGCCAGTACCATCGAAGAGGGCGGCTATGGCTACACCTTC. This gives the protein CASTIEEGGYGYTF. The variable domain in full, completed from reference TRBV19 and TRBJ1-2, reads DGGITQSPKYLFRKEGQNVTLSCEQNLNHDAMYWYRQDPGQGLRLIYYSQIVNDFQKGDIAEGYSVSREKKESFPLTVTSAQKNPTAFYLCASTIEEGGYGYTFGSGTRLTVV.